This TCR beta chain stems from a study of T cell changes during pregnancy in multiple sclerosis. Measured with immunoSEQ multiplex PCR; TCRdb has only the in-frame clones, and not every one. The profile shows tens of thousands of clones, over 85% of them singletons. The CDR3 length is 15 residues. The junction had 8 bases not matched to a gene; V was cut back by 6 bases and J by 0 bases. Looked up from germline, CDR1 is MDHEN and CDR2 is SYDVKM. The sequence was obtained from a female donor with multiple sclerosis, enrolled in a pregnancy study. The chain has TRBV28 and TRBJ2-7, with 7 bases matching TRBD2. Specimen: CD8+ T cells from peripheral blood mononuclear cells, collected before pregnancy. CDR3 protein: CASRGSGMLSYEQYF. For the CDR3, the DNA is TGTGCCAGCAGGGGGAGCGGGATGCTCTCCTACGAGCAGTACTTC.